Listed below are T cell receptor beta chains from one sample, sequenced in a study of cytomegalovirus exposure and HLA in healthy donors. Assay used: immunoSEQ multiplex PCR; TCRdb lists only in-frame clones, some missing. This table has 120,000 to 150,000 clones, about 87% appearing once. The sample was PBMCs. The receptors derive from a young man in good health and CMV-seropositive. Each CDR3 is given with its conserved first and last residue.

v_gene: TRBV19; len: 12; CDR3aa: CAGGARNQPQHF
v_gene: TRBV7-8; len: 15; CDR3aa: CASSLGDRTRVSYTF
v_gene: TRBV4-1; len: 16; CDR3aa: CASSQDWAGANEKLFF
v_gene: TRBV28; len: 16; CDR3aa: CAIRPSGGRANQPQHF
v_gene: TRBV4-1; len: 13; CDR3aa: CASSQILTGELFF
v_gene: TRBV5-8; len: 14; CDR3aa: CASSPGQTKNIQYF
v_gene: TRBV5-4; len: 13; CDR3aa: CASSRYFDNEQFF
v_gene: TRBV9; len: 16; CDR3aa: CASSAGGLLENSPLHF
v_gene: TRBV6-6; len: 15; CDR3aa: CASSVSSGGSYEQYF
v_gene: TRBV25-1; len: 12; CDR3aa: CASRTLGQKLFF
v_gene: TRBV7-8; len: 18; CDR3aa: CASSLAAFMRVGKNIQYF
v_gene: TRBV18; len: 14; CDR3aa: CASSGVGTGTAYTF
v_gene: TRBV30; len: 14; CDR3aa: CAWSLQSHNQPQHF
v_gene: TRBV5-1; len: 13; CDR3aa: CASSLGVAEEQFF
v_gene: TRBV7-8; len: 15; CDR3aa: CASSSTYVVATEAFF
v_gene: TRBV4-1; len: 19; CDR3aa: CASSQDNSGRASSTDTQYF